This record concerns one T cell receptor (beta chain) sequence. Antigen specificity is unknown. The data belong to a study of cytomegalovirus exposure and HLA in healthy donors. J was trimmed by 6 bases and V by 11 bases; bases with no gene match: 13. Germline V gives CDR1 SNHLY, CDR2 FYNNEI. CDR3 length: 13 amino acids. Study results and caveats: In vitro work confirmed that a few CMV-associated chains recognize CMV antigens. According to the study, 160 or so TCR beta chains were cytomegalovirus-associated.

Clones were read by immunoSEQ multiplex PCR, and TCRdb kept only the in-frame ones, dropping some. The data show 90,000 to 150,000 clones, roughly 90% seen once. The sequence was collected from a woman under 30 in good health and CMV-seropositive. The chain links TRBV2 to TRBJ2-7, with TRBD1 matching 7 bases. Sequenced material: PBMCs. CDR3 sequence reads: CAGSGTVIGEQYF. The DNA for the CDR3 is TGTGCCGGGTCCGGGACAGTCATCGGCGAGCAGTACTTC.